The 11 T cell receptor beta chains below all came from one sample that was sequenced in a study of T cells in Graves' hyperthyroidism and ophthalmopathy (dated by TCRdb to the late 2010s). The library was made by multiplex PCR. The sequencing machine was an Illumina HiSeq 2000. TCR beta CDR3 regions were amplified from RNA transcripts. The TCR CDR3 was subjected to a first round of RT-PCR using the HTBI primer set and the Qiagen OneStep RT-PCR kit. TCRdb reanalyzed the raw reads on its own, using fastp at Q25 for trimming and MiXCR for clone calling, and kept in-frame beta chains. One record per CDR3 amino acid sequence lists the most common genes and DNA. Within this sample are 500,000 to 750,000 distinct CDR3 sequences, with around 16% of them counted one time only. The ten most abundant clones make up roughly 6.6% of the sample. Input material: blood. The source is a young woman with Graves' hyperthyroidism.

This clonotype was seen only a few times. This sequence joins TRBV29-1 and TRBJ2-1; 11 nucleotides line up with TRBD2. The CDR3 is made up of 15 amino acids. V dropped 3 bases and J dropped 3; count of bases not matched to a gene: 4. Germline CDR1 and CDR2: SQVTM and ANQGSEA. CDR3 sequence: CSVEGGTSGYNEQFF. CDR3 nucleotide sequence: TGCAGCGTTGAGGGGGGGACTAGCGGCTACAATGAGCAGTTCTTC.

This clonotype was found many times. The V call is TRBV28, the J call TRBJ2-3; 10 bases are shared with TRBD2. This CDR3 is 15 amino acids long. Germline V CDR1 and CDR2: MDHEN, SYDVKM. Trimming cost V 7 bases and J 4 bases; bases outside gene matches: 8. The CDR3 DNA reads TGTGCCAGCATCCCCCTAGCGGGAGTATCAGATACGCAGTATTTT. Translating gives CASIPLAGVSDTQYF.

This clonotype occurred many times. The V and J genes are TRBV7-2 and TRBJ2-1; 8 bases match TRBD2. Per germline, CDR1 SGHTA and CDR2 FQGNSA. V was pared by 0 bases and J by 8 bases, with 9 bases of the junction left unmatched. This CDR3 has 16 residues. The CDR3 nucleotides are TGTGCCAGCAGCTTAGCCGGAGCGGGAGTATCCGATGAGCAGTTCTTC. Its translation: CASSLAGAGVSDEQFF.

Concerning this clonotype: A much larger clonotype is one base distant, so this may be a read error. The V and J genes are TRBV28 and TRBJ2-7; 8 bases fit TRBD2. Trimming took 6 bases from V and 2 from J; bases not matched to a gene: 18. This CDR3 comprises 18 residues. Germline V gives CDR1 MDHEN, CDR2 SYDVKM. The CDR3 sequence: CASRNLQGETSGTYEQYF. Written as DNA, the CDR3 is TGTGCCAGCAGAAACCTCCAGGGAGAAACTAGCGGAACCTACGAGCAGTACTTC.

This chain uses TRBV14 with TRBJ1-1; D unresolved. This CDR3 has 17 amino acids. With 3 bases removed from V and 4 bases from J, the gap between germline ends came to 21 bases. Per germline, CDR1 SGHDN and CDR2 FVKESK. The CDR3 DNA sequence: TGTGCCAGCAGCCAGACTACTGTTGGGTTCTATGGCACTGAAGCTTTCTTT. Protein: CASSQTTVGFYGTEAFF.

This clonotype was counted many times. The gene calls are TRBV18 and TRBJ2-1; 8 nucleotides line up with TRBD2. Germline V gene data show CDR1 as KGHSH and CDR2 as LQKENI. The CDR3 has 15 amino acids. The junction had 6 bases not matched to a gene; V was cut back by 0 bases and J by 8 bases. The CDR3 coding sequence is TGTGCCAGCTCACCACCGGGACTAGGCCCCTATGAGCAGTTCTTC. As protein: CASSPPGLGPYEQFF.

V is TRBV25-1 and J is TRBJ2-3; a possible D gene is TRBD1 (5 bases). V lost 1 base to trimming and J lost 2 bases, with 16 bases between them. This CDR3 region has 17 residues. Looked up from germline, CDR1 is MGHDK and CDR2 is SYGVNS. The CDR3 is CASSESGGDSLTDTQYF. CDR3 bases: TGTGCCAGCAGTGAATCCGGCGGTGACAGCCTCACAGATACGCAGTATTTT.

The V gene is TRBV5-1, the J gene TRBJ1-1; D is ambiguous. Trimming removed 0 bases at V and 4 bases at J, with 16 bases between. Germline-derived CDR1 and CDR2 are SGHRS and YFSETQ. The CDR3 has 16 residues. CDR3 amino acids: CASSLGYQSLATEAFF. CDR3 nucleotide sequence: TGCGCCAGCAGCTTGGGTTATCAGAGCCTCGCCACTGAAGCTTTCTTT. The variable domain in full, completed from reference TRBV5-1 and TRBJ1-1, reads KAGVTQTPRYLIKTRGQQVTLSCSPISGHRSVSWYQQTPGQGLQFLFEYFSETQRNKGNFPGRFSGRQFSNSRSEMNVSTLELGDSALYLCASSLGYQSLATEAFFGQGTRLTVV.

The rearrangement uses TRBV20-1 and TRBJ2-7, with a possible D match to TRBD2 (5 bases). This CDR3 spans 12 amino acids. Germline CDR1 DFQATT, CDR2 SNEGSKA (reference sequence). V was pared by 6 bases and J by 3 bases, with 12 bases between. CDR3 region: CSAGGRIYEQYF. CDR3 sequence (DNA): TGCAGTGCCGGAGGAAGGATCTACGAGCAGTACTTC.

The sample holds many counts of this clonotype. The chain carries TRBV20-1 and TRBJ1-2, with 9 nucleotides matching TRBD1. CDR3 size: 14 residues. Germline V lookup: CDR1 DFQATT, CDR2 SNEGSKA (reference sequence). V lost 2 bases, J lost 4 bases, and 5 bases stayed unmatched. The CDR3: CSARLQGAAYGYTF. The CDR3 region has the DNA TGCAGTGCTAGACTACAGGGGGCGGCCTATGGCTACACCTTC.

This clonotype was counted many times. The chain links TRBV6-1 to TRBJ1-5; D is possibly TRBD1 (6 bases). The germline gives CDR1 MNHNS, CDR2 SASEGT. CDR3 length equals 16 residues. Trimming shortened V by 5 bases and J by 0 bases, and 14 bases separated the two germline ends. This CDR3 is CASSPQDRYSNQPQHF. In DNA, the CDR3 is TGTGCCAGCAGTCCCCAGGACAGATATAGCAATCAGCCCCAGCATTTT.